One and the same sample provided the 24 T cell receptor beta chains below, sequenced in a study of vaccination and CD4 T cells after COVID-19. Specified treatment: approximately nine-day PBMC culture with coronavirus spike peptide pools or control peptides (ViraFEST assay). CD4+ T lymphocytes from the unexposed donor were collected before the COVID-19 pandemic (2011-2018). These receptors are not linked to any known antigen. The Oncomine TCR Beta short-read assay sequenced DNA from cultured CD4+ T cells. Using its own MiXCR run on the PCR reads, TCRdb lists one record per CDR3 protein. The sample lists around 8,000 distinct CDR3 sequences, roughly 43% occurring once. The sequenced sample was CD4+ T cells from blood, cultured in vitro. Every receptor here comes from a human donor in good health.

The chain is built from TRBV6-1 and TRBJ1-1; D perhaps matches TRBD1 (5 bases). The germline V and J ends were trimmed by 10 bases and 3 bases, with 15 bases remaining between them. The CDR3 totals 13 residues. Germline V gives CDR1 MNHNS, CDR2 SASEGT. The CDR3 reads CATWGRSYTEAFF. The CDR3 DNA follows: TGTGCCACCTGGGGACGGTCCTACACTGAAGCTTTCTTT.

This clonotype was seen only a few times. This rearrangement joins TRBV6-2 or TRBV6-3 to TRBJ1-1; the D is unclear. V shed 5 bases and J shed 4 bases, with 5 bases lying between them. The germline gives CDR1 MNHEY, CDR2 SVGEGT. This CDR3 region has 11 residues. The DNA of the CDR3 is TGTGCCAGCAGTCTAGGCACTGAAGCTTTCTTT. Translated: CASSLGTEAFF.

The CDR3 DNA sequence: TGTGCCAGCAGCTTGGCCATTCAGGCGTCTTTGTCTTATTCACCCCTCCACTTT. Protein: CASSLAIQASLSYSPLHF. The chain has TRBV5-5 and TRBJ1-6, with D unclear. Germline V lookup: CDR1 SGHKS, CDR2 YYEKEE (reference sequence). Trimming cost V 0 bases and J 8 bases, with 21 bases left between them. This CDR3 comprises 18 residues.

The CDR3 protein is CASSSGQGSNIQYF. As DNA, the CDR3 is TGTGCCAGCAGCTCCGGACAGGGCTCAAACATTCAGTACTTC. The J gene is TRBJ2-4, the V gene TRBV11-3, with TRBD1 matching 8 bases. CDR3 length: 14 residues. Trimming took 4 bases from V and 6 from J; bases not matched to a gene: 5. The germline CDR1 and CDR2 sequences are SGHNT and YENEEA.

The DNA for the CDR3 is TGTGCCAGCAGCCAAGCGGGACTCACCTATGGCTACACCTTC. Its translation: CASSQAGLTYGYTF. The gene calls are TRBV14 and TRBJ1-2, with D tentatively TRBD1 (5 bases). The germline V gene encodes CDR1 SGHDN and CDR2 FVKESK. The CDR3 consists of 14 residues. V lost 1 base and J 4 bases, leaving 10 bases between the germline ends.

V gene TRBV24-1 combines with J gene TRBJ1-1; possible D gene TRBD1, 6 bases. Germline CDR1 reads KGHDR; CDR2 reads SFDVKD. There are 16 residues in the CDR3. V was trimmed by 3 bases and J by 1 base, leaving 14 bases between them. This CDR3 reads CATSDPPGHQNTEAFF. CDR3 nucleotides: TGTGCCACCAGTGATCCGCCGGGACACCAGAACACTGAAGCTTTCTTT.

This clonotype came up a few times. This rearrangement joins TRBV6-1 to TRBJ2-1; 7 bases fit TRBD2. CDR1 MNHNS and CDR2 SASEGT come from the germline V gene. The CDR3 is 12 amino acids. The V gene end was trimmed by 4 bases and the J gene end by 9 bases; junction bases not matched to a gene: 3. In nucleotides, the CDR3 is TGTGCCAGCAGTGGGCGGGGGATTGAGCAGTTCTTC. Amino acids: CASSGRGIEQFF.

The chain uses TRBV5-4 and TRBJ1-1, with D unclear. The germline V gene has CDR1 SGHNT and CDR2 YYREEE (reference sequence). The CDR3 runs 15 residues. Trimming removed 0 bases from V and 1 base from J, with 10 bases in between. The CDR3 nucleotides are TGTGCCAGCAGCTTGGCCGGGGTTTCGAACACTGAAGCTTTCTTT. Translated: CASSLAGVSNTEAFF.

DNA for the CDR3: TGCGCCAGCCGAGGGGAAGGGGCCAACGTCCTGACTTTC. Translating it yields CASRGEGANVLTF. The chain uses TRBV5-1 and TRBJ2-6, with D perhaps matching TRBD1 or TRBD2 (5 bases each). V lost 7 bases and J lost 4, with 9 bases in between. The V gene's germline CDR1 is SGHRS and CDR2 YFSETQ. The CDR3 covers 13 residues.

V usage is TRBV18 and J usage is TRBJ2-3; possibly TRBD2 for D (5 bases). Germline assignment: CDR1 KGHSH and CDR2 LQKENI. This CDR3 is built from 13 residues. Trimming removed 4 bases at V and 6 bases at J, with 11 bases between. Here the CDR3 DNA reads TGTGCCAGCTCACTGGACTTCCCTGATACGCAGTATTTT. Its translation is CASSLDFPDTQYF. The variable domain in full, with the rest retrieved from reference TRBV18 and TRBJ2-3, is NAGVMQNPRHLVRRRGQEARLRCSPMKGHSHVYWYRQLPEEGLKFMVYLQKENIIDESGMPKERFSAEFPKEGPSILRIQQVVRGDSAAYFCASSLDFPDTQYFGPGTRLTVL.

This clonotype was recorded a few times. The chain couples TRBV2 to TRBJ2-7, with 10 bases aligning to TRBD1. CDR3 length: 13 amino acids. Trimming cost V 7 bases and J 7 bases; bases outside gene matches: 7. Germline assignment: CDR1 SNHLY and CDR2 FYNNEI. The CDR3 DNA is TGTGCCAGCAAAAGGACAGGGGGGAGTGAGCAGTACTTC. This translates into CASKRTGGSEQYF.

This clonotype was observed a few times. The chain employs TRBV20-1 and TRBJ1-1; no firm D call. The CDR3 runs to 15 residues. V shed 3 bases and J shed 0 bases, with 14 bases lying between them. Germline CDR1 and CDR2: DFQATT and SNEGSKA (reference sequence). DNA for the CDR3: TGCAGTGCTAGGAGGCCGGGCACCTTGAACACTGAAGCTTTCTTT. Translated, it gives CSARRPGTLNTEAFF.

The CDR3 bases are TGCGCCAGCAGCTTGAAAACCGGACAGGGCTATAATTCACCCCTCCACTTT. Translating it yields CASSLKTGQGYNSPLHF. The chain employs TRBV5-1 and TRBJ1-6, with TRBD1 matching 8 bases. The CDR3 runs to 17 residues. V gave up 1 base and J gave up 3 bases; unmatched junction bases: 6. Germline CDR1 is SGHRS and CDR2 is YFSETQ.

V gene TRBV6-1 combines with J gene TRBJ2-7, with 9 bases that match TRBD1. J lost 3 bases, V lost 8 bases, and 2 bases had no gene match. CDR3 length: 12 amino acids. The V gene's germline CDR1 is MNHNS and CDR2 SASEGT. CDR3 residues: CASGTGHYEQYF. The CDR3 DNA reads as TGTGCCAGCGGGACAGGGCACTACGAGCAGTACTTC.

This clonotype was seen only a few times. CDR3 in amino acids: CSARQGGEQPQHF. For the CDR3, the DNA is TGCAGTGCTAGACAGGGAGGGGAACAGCCCCAGCATTTT. The V call is TRBV20-1, the J call TRBJ1-5, with TRBD1 as a possible D gene (5 bases). The CDR3 runs 13 residues. CDR1 is DFQATT, CDR2 SNEGSKA, per germline (reference sequence). The ends were cut back, 2 bases at V and 7 bases at J, with 12 bases in the middle.

The DNA for the CDR3 is TGTGCCAGCAGTGAGGGGACAGGGGGCTATCAGCCCCAGCATTTT. Protein sequence: CASSEGTGGYQPQHF. The chain links TRBV6-1 to TRBJ1-5; 12 bases line up with TRBD1. This CDR3 has 15 residues. Germline trimming cut 3 bases from V and 5 bases from J; bases unmatched to any gene: 2. Germline V lookup: CDR1 MNHNS, CDR2 SASEGT.

This clonotype was seen only a few times. The rearrangement links TRBV7-2 to TRBJ2-2; D possibly corresponds to TRBD2 (6 bases). V was pared by 5 bases and J by 5 bases, with 15 bases between. Germline loops: CDR1 SGHTA, CDR2 FQGNSA. The length of the CDR3 is 15 residues. The CDR3 DNA is TGTGCCAGCAGCCCCCAAGGGGACTTGACCGGGGAGCTGTTTTTT. Its translation: CASSPQGDLTGELFF.

This chain joins TRBV2 and TRBJ2-1; perhaps TRBD2 as D (5 bases). The CDR3 extends over 14 amino acids. Trimming pared 7 bases from V and 9 bases from J, leaving 19 bases between. Looked up from germline, CDR1 is SNHLY and CDR2 is FYNNEI. The CDR3 DNA reads TGTGCCAGCACATCCAGAGGGAGTATGATTGAGCAGTTCTTC. Translated: CASTSRGSMIEQFF.

This clonotype was counted a single time. This chain joins TRBV14 and TRBJ2-1; 7 bases agree with TRBD2. Germline assignment: CDR1 SGHDN and CDR2 FVKESK. V was clipped by 4 bases and J by 8 bases; unmatched bases: 14. The length of the CDR3 is 16 residues. In DNA, the CDR3 is TGTGCCAGCAGCCTATCTGGGTGGGAGGGCGACGATGAGCAGTTCTTC. It translates to CASSLSGWEGDDEQFF.

The V gene is TRBV27, the J gene TRBJ1-1; possible D gene TRBD1, 6 bases. CDR3 size: 15 residues. V lost 5 bases and J 6 bases, leaving 19 bases between the germline ends. CDR1 and CDR2 from the germline V gene are MNHEY and SMNVEV (reference sequence). The CDR3 DNA follows: TGTGCCAGCAGTCGCCCGACAGGCGCCCTCTCTGAAGCTTTCTTT. This translates into CASSRPTGALSEAFF.

This clonotype came up once. The chain joins TRBV20-1 to TRBJ2-7, with 11 bases fitting TRBD1. Germline CDR1 and CDR2: DFQATT and SNEGSKA (reference sequence). The length of the CDR3 is 13 residues. The ends lost 3 bases at V and 6 bases at J; junction bases unmatched: 4. This CDR3 reads CSASGTGGFEQYF. The DNA for the CDR3 is TGCAGTGCTAGCGGGACAGGGGGATTCGAGCAGTACTTC.

This clonotype was counted between two and nine times. This chain links TRBV6-5 with TRBJ1-5; no clear D. Germline lookup yields CDR1 MNHEY and CDR2 SVGAGI. V lost 0 bases, J lost 5 bases, and 8 bases lay in between. The CDR3 length is 14 residues. The CDR3 coding sequence is TGTGCCAGCAGTTACTCGATCGGGGATCAGCCCCAGCATTTT. Protein: CASSYSIGDQPQHF.

CDR3 nucleotides: TGTGCCAGCTATTTCGGGACTAGCGCAGATACGCAGTATTTT. The encoded protein is CASYFGTSADTQYF. The chain is built from TRBV21-1 and TRBJ2-3; TRBD1, the table's D call, lacks a check against the DNA. TRBV21-1 has pseudogene status. This CDR3 is built from 14 residues.

CDR3 sequence reads: CASSLIKPQETQYF. As DNA, the CDR3 is TGCGCCAGCAGCTTGATAAAGCCCCAAGAGACCCAGTACTTC. This rearrangement joins TRBV5-1 to TRBJ2-5, with no clear D. This CDR3 is built from 14 residues. Germline V gene lookup returns CDR1 SGHRS and CDR2 YFSETQ. Trimming cost V 1 base and J 1 base, with 8 bases left between them.